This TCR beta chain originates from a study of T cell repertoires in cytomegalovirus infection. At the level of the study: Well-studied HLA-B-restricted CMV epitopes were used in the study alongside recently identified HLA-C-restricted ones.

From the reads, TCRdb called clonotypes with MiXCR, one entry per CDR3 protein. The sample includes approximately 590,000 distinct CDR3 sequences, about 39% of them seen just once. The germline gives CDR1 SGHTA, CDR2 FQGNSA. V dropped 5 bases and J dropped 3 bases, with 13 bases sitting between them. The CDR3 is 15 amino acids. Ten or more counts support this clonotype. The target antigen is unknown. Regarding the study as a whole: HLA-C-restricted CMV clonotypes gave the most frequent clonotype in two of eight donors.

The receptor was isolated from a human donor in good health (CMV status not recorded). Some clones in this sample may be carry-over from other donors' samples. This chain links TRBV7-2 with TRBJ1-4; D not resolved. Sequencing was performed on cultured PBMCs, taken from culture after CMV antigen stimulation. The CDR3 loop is CASSPRQGANEKLFF. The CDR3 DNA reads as TGTGCCAGCAGCCCCCGACAAGGTGCTAATGAAAAACTGTTTTTT.